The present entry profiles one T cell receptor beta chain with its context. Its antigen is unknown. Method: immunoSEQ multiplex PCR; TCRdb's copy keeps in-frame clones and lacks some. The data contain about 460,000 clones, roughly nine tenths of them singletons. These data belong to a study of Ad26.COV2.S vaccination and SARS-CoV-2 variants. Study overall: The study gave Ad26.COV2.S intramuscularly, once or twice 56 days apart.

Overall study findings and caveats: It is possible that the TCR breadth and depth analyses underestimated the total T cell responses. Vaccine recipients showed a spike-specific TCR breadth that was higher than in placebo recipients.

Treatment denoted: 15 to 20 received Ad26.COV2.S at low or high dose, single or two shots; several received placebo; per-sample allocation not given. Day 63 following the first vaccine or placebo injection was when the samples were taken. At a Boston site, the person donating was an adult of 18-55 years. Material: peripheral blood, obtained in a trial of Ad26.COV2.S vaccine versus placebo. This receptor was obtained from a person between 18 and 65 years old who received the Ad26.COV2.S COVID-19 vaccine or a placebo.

CDR3 coding DNA: TGTGCCTGGGACTCTCCGGGCTTGTCGAGGAGCTACACCTTC. Translating gives CAWDSPGLSRSYTF. The chain uses TRBV30 and TRBJ1-2; D remains unclear. V lost 5 bases to trimming and J lost 9 bases, with 22 bases between them. Germline V gene lookup returns CDR1 GTSNPN and CDR2 SVGIG (reference sequence). The CDR3 totals 14 residues. Full variable domain (outside the CDR3, taken from reference TRBV30 and TRBJ1-2): SQTIHQWPATLVQPVGSPLSLECTVEGTSNPNLYWYRQAAGRGLQLLFYSVGIGQISSEVPQNLSASRPQDRQFILSSKKLLLSDSGFYLCAWDSPGLSRSYTFGSGTRLTVV.